This T cell receptor beta chain was sequenced for a study of hypomethylating agent response in myelodysplastic syndrome (dated by TCRdb to about 2021). Regarding the research as a whole: Patients were treated with the hypomethylating agents azacitidine (about 75% of the 11) or decitabine (3 of 11). Of the myelodysplastic syndrome patients in the cohort, nine or ten were male and 2 were female. On average the patients were about 70 +/- 6 years old, and a diploid cytogenetic profile was seen most often. The mutation found most frequently was TET2, which appeared in 5 of the 11 patients. About six patients had a response of complete response or hematologic improvement, and five patients did not respond. Response was defined as complete response or hematologic improvement, and patients meeting neither criterion were classed as non-responders. Here is what the overall study found, with its caveats: Novel clonotypes emerged more often in responders, while non-responders showed more contracted clonotypes after treatment. Possible recognition of novel MDS antigens by the shared GLIPH2 clusters was not confirmed, and experimental validation of that possible recognition is needed. Age matching of healthy control donors to MDS patients was not performed, and the MDS versus healthy comparison could have been impacted by this lack of age matching. No significant change in richness, rarefaction diversity or clonality was detected after hypomethylating agent treatment, either across all patients or within response groups. Only roughly twelve patients were analyzed, so the study cohort was small.

Bulk bone marrow was analyzed, and T-cell subsets were not sorted. Bone marrow from more than 10 myelodysplastic syndrome patients was immunosequenced for TCR beta CDR3 regions before and after hypomethylating agent therapy. Each patient contributed a baseline bone marrow plus two to three bone marrows at different post-treatment timepoints for longitudinal repertoire tracking. Genomic DNA was isolated from whole bone marrow, and DNA quality was assessed with TapeStation, NanoDrop OneC and PicoGreen assays. The protocol used for the library was the immunoSEQ multiplex PCR assay. Survey resolution was used, with two replicates of about 200 ng each, totaling 400 ng of DNA per sample. The hsTCRB kit detected rearranged TCRB sequences in genomic DNA using multiplex PCR primers targeting V and J genes. In the first PCR, the CDR3 region was amplified for 25 to 35 cycles with the QIAGEN Multiplex PCR Kit. A second PCR of approximately 8 cycles attached sample barcodes and Illumina adapters to each replicate. A QuantStudio 6 together with the KAPA library quantification kit was used to quantify the pooled libraries. Roughly 15 pM of pooled libraries were sequenced on an Illumina MiSeq with 156-cycle single-end reads and a 15-cycle index read. In the paper's pipeline: VDJdb annotation flagged approximately 1.5% of 168,753 unique clonotypes as previously reported viral-epitope-specific. The immunoSEQ Data Assistant and immunoSEQ Analyzer converted raw reads into normalized, annotated TCRB repertoires. Clonotype analysis used the immunarch R package version 0.6.5 and BioAnalyzer. Every repertoire was downsampled to the clone count of the smallest repertoire before richness was estimated. Clonotypes were classified as expanded, contracted or novel by Fisher's exact tests, with novel defined as zero frequency before treatment. GLIPH2 clustered significantly changed CDR3 beta sequences using simulation_depth=1000 and kmer_min_depth=3, excluding CDR3s shorter than five residues. This is the immuneACCESS table as TCRdb keeps it, with only in-frame sequences that have V and J called. A part of the clones is gone; compared with another copy, unresolved V genes explain less than half, and the rest is unexplained. The DNA was the basis for D and trimming; V, J and clone size are from that table. The sample contains some 10,000 clones, 75% to 85% of them found a single time. Together, the top ten hold approximately 4% of the sample.

The germline V gene (reference sequence) specifies LNHDA as CDR1 and SQIVND as CDR2. The CDR3 numbers 15 residues from cysteine through phenylalanine. Only the CDR3 part of the read is kept: 45 bases, read in frame from the first base. V lost 5 bases and J lost 1 base; the stretch between them is 14 bases long. To note about this clone: Its antigen target is currently unknown. No base quality information exists; no much larger clone differs at one position.

The sequenced sample was bone marrow, obtained before or after starting hypomethylating agent treatment for myelodysplastic syndrome (not recorded which). This TCR was sampled from a human donor with myelodysplastic syndrome. The sequence is built from TRBV19 and TRBJ1-1, with TRBD1 perhaps the D gene, on 6 matching bases. The CDR3 reads CASSYGGHTNTEAFF. The sequenced DNA: TGTGCCAGTAGTTATGGGGGACACACGAACACTGAAGCTTTCTTT.